The clone carrying this TCR beta chain was counted between two and nine times. Researchers amplified the TCR beta CDR3 regions from RNA transcripts. The HTBI primer set was used in a first-round RT-PCR of the TCR CDR3. TCRdb re-analysed the multiplex PCR reads in MiXCR, keeping a single row per CDR3 protein. The table lists over 650,000 distinct CDR3 sequences, just under 45% of them singletons. Trimming removed 0 bases from V and 3 bases from J, with 10 bases in between. This CDR3 region has 14 residues. The V gene's germline CDR1 is SGDLS and CDR2 YYNGEE. The data belong to a study of T cells in Graves' hyperthyroidism and ophthalmopathy.

Sequencing used peripheral blood or thyroid tissue (not recorded which). This sequence was found in an adult man with Graves' disease, either hyperthyroidism or ophthalmopathy (not recorded which). The rearrangement joins TRBV9 to TRBJ2-7; no firm D call. The CDR3 DNA follows: TGTGCCAGCAGCGTAGCCAGCGCGGACTACGAGCAGTACTTC. Residues: CASSVASADYEQYF.